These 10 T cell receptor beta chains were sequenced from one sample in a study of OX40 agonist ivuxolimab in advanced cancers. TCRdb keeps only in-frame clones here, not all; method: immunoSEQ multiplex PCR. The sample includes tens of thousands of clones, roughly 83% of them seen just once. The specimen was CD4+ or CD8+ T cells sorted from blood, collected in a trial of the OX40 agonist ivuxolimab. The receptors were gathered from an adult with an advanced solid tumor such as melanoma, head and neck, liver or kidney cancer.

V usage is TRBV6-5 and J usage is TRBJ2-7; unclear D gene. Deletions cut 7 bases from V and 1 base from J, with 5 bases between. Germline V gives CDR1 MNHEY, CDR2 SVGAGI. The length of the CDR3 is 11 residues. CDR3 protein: CASTQSYEQYF. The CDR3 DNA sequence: TGTGCCAGCACCCAGTCCTACGAGCAGTACTTC.

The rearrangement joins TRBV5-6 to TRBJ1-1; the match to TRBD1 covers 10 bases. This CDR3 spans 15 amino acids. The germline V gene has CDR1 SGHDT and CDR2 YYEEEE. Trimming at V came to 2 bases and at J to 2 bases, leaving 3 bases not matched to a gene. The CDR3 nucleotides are TGTGCCAGCAGCTTAACGACAGGGGGCAACACTGAAGCTTTCTTT. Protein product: CASSLTTGGNTEAFF.

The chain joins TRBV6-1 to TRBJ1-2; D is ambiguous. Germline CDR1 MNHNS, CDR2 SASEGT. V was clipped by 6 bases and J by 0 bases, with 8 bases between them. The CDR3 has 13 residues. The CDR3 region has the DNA TGTGCCAGCAGCACCGGACCTAACTATGGCTACACCTTC. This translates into CASSTGPNYGYTF.

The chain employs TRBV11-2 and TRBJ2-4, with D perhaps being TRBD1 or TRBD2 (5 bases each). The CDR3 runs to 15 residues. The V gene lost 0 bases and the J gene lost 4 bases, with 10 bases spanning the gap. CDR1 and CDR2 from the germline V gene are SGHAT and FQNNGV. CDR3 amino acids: CASSLEGRPKNIQYF. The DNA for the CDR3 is TGTGCCAGCAGCTTAGAGGGACGGCCTAAAAACATTCAGTACTTC.

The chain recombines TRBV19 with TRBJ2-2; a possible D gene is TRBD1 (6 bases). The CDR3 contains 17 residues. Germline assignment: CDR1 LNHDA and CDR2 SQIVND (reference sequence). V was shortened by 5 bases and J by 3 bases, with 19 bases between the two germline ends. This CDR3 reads CASSPTGTAVDTGELFF. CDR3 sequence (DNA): TGTGCCAGTAGTCCAACAGGGACCGCGGTCGACACCGGGGAGCTGTTTTTT.

The CDR3: CASGPEGGSASPLHF. Written as DNA, the CDR3 is TGTGCTAGTGGTCCCGAGGGGGGGTCTGCTTCACCCCTCCACTTT. The rearrangement uses TRBV12-5 and TRBJ1-6, with a possible D match to TRBD1 (6 bases). Germline-derived CDR1 and CDR2 are LGHNT and FRNRAP. V was cut by 5 bases and J by 9 bases, with 17 bases left in between. This CDR3 comprises 15 residues. The variable domain in full, with the rest retrieved from reference TRBV12-5 and TRBJ1-6, is DARVTQTPRHKVTEMGQEVTMRCQPILGHNTVFWYRQTMMQGLELLAYFRNRAPLDDSGMPKDRFSAEMPDATLATLKIQPSEPRDSAVYFCASGPEGGSASPLHFGNGTRLTVT.

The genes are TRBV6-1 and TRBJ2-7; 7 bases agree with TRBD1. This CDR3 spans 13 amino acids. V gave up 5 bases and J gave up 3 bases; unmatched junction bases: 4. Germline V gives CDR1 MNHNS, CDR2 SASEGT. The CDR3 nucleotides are TGTGCCAGCAGTCCGGGACAGAGCTACGAGCAGTACTTC. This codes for CASSPGQSYEQYF.

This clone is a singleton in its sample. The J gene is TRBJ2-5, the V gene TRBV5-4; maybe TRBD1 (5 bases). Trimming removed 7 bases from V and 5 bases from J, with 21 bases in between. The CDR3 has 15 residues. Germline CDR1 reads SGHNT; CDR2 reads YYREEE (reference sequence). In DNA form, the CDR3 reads TGTGCCAGCTCCACCGATCCAGGGAATAGTGAGACCCAGTACTTC. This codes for CASSTDPGNSETQYF.

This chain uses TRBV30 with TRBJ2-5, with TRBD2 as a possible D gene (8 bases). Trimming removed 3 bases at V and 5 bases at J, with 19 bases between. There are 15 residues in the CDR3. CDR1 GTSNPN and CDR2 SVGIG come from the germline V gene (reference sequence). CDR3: CAWRVAGQRRETQYF. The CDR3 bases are TGTGCCTGGAGGGTAGCGGGACAGAGAAGGGAGACCCAGTACTTC.

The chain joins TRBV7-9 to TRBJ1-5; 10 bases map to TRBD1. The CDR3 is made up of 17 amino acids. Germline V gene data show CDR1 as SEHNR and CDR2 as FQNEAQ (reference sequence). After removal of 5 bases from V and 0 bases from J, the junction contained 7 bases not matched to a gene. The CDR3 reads CASSLIGTGVSNQPQHF. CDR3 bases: TGTGCCAGCAGCCTCATTGGGACAGGGGTTAGCAATCAGCCCCAGCATTTT.